Following are 4 T cell receptor beta chains from one sample sequenced in a study of T cell repertoires in cytomegalovirus infection. MiXCR, applied by TCRdb to the reads, yields one record per CDR3 protein. This sample has hundreds of thousands of distinct CDR3 sequences, with roughly 43% found just once. No antigen has been identified for these receptors. The material was cultured PBMCs, obtained from culture after CMV antigen stimulation. The receptors come from a human donor in good health (CMV status not recorded). Some clones in this sample may be carry-over from other donors' samples.

The chain uses TRBV7-2 and TRBJ2-4; 9 positions match TRBD2. Germline CDR1 is SGHTA and CDR2 is FQGNSA. The J segment lost 9 bases and the V segment lost 3 bases, leaving 9 bases of the junction unmatched. There are 15 residues in the CDR3. CDR3 in DNA: TGTGCCAGCAGCTTGGTGGCGGGAGGGGGGGGCATTCAGTACTTC. This translates into CASSLVAGGGGIQYF.

This clonotype was found a few times. The genes are TRBV28 and TRBJ1-5, with D uncertain. The CDR3 sequence is 11 residues long. CDR1 and CDR2 from the germline V gene are MDHEN and SYDVKM. Deletions cut 5 bases from V and 9 bases from J, with 8 bases between. The CDR3 region is CASSPHRPQHF. The CDR3 bases are TGTGCCAGCAGTCCCCATCGGCCCCAGCATTTT.

V usage is TRBV7-2 and J usage is TRBJ1-5; tentatively, D is TRBD1 (6 bases). The CDR3 runs to 14 residues. Germline values: CDR1 SGHTA, CDR2 FQGNSA. Deletions cut 1 base from V and 6 bases from J, with 10 bases between. In nucleotides, the CDR3 is TGTGCCAGCAGCTTAGGGGGGGGGCGTCAGCCCCAGCATTTT. Translation: CASSLGGGRQPQHF.

DNA of the CDR3: TGTGCCAGCGGTCGGGAAGTAGCTTACAATGAGCAGTTCTTC. Amino acid sequence: CASGREVAYNEQFF. This chain uses TRBV7-6 with TRBJ2-1, with D possibly matching TRBD2 (5 bases). Germline CDR1 and CDR2: SGHVS and FNYEAQ. The V gene lost 8 bases and the J gene lost 4 bases, with 15 bases spanning the gap. CDR3 length: 14 residues.